Reported below is one TCR beta chain. The antigen remains undetermined. With random hexamers, reverse transcription was performed on about 0.5 to 1 ug of RNA. Amplification of TCR beta CDR3 across 54 Vbeta and 13 Jbeta was performed with immunoSEQ multiplex PCR. TCRdb reprocessed the immunoSEQ multiplex PCR reads with MiXCR, giving one entry per CDR3 protein. The sample lists 200,000 to 250,000 distinct CDR3 sequences, 95% occurring once. The data originate from a study of CD8 T cells in Susac syndrome. General study results and limits: Regarding the TCR sequencing and HLA analysis, the study admitted that a relatively small number of individuals were involved.

V was clipped by 6 bases and J by 8 bases, with 18 bases between them. CDR1 is SGHRS and CDR2 is YFSETQ in the germline V gene. The CDR3 is made up of 14 amino acids. The T cells that were sequenced for TCR beta were CD8+ and CD4+ cells from blood. V and J are TRBV5-1 and TRBJ2-1; either TRBD1 or TRBD2 may fit D (6 bases each). Sequences were obtained from CD4+ T cells from PBMCs. This sequence was found in a human donor with multiple sclerosis. The CDR3 is CASNRGGGLDEQFF. The CDR3 nucleotides read TGCGCCAGCAATCGCGGAGGGGGTTTAGATGAGCAGTTCTTC.